This TCR beta chain was identified during a study of shared clonotypes between healthy human individuals. General study findings and limits: Rarefaction showed that sequencing of sorted subsets was incomplete (despite large depth). Clonotypes shared by all four sorted-subset donors had higher generation probabilities than non-shared clonotypes.

As processed by the authors: ImmunoSEQ output held junction-only sequences without quality scores, so filtering differed. TCRdb's copy holds only in-frame clones and misses some; the assay was immunoSEQ multiplex PCR. D and trimming come from the DNA, and the V and J calls and clone size come from that table. The sample lists 1,100,000 or so clones, about 80% occurring once. The CDR3 runs to 14 residues. Trimming removed 6 bases at V and 5 bases at J, with 13 bases between. Germline V lookup: CDR1 SGHTA, CDR2 FQGTGA. This clone is a singleton in its sample. Antigen specificity is unknown. Sequenced input: memory CD4+ T cells from PBMCs. As for subset: CD45RA-negative fraction. V is TRBV7-3 and J is TRBJ2-2; D possibly corresponds to TRBD2 (6 bases). The source is a man younger than 35 in good health. Some clones in this sample may be carry-over from other donors' samples. CDR3 DNA sequence: TGTGCCAGCAGTACGGGAGAAGGGACCGGGGAGCTGTTTTTT. Protein product: CASSTGEGTGELFF. The complete variable domain, with remaining parts taken from reference TRBV7-3 and TRBJ2-2, reads GAGVSQTPSNKVTEKGKYVELRCDPISGHTALYWYRQSLGQGPEFLIYFQGTGAADDSGLPNDRFFAVRPEGSVSTLKIQRTERGDSAVYLCASSTGEGTGELFFGEGSRLTVL.